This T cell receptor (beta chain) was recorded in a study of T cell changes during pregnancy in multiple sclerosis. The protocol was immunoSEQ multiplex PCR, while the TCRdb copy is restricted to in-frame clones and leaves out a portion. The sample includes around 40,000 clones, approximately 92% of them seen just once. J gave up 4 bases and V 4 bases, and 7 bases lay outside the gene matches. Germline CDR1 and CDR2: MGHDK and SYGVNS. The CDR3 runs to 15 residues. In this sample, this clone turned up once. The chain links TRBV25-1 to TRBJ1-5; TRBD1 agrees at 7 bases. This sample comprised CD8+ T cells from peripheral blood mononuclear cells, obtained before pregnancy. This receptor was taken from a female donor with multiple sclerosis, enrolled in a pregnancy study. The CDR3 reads CASSGRGQDNQPQHF. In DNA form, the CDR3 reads TGTGCCAGCAGTGGACGAGGACAGGATAATCAGCCCCAGCATTTT.